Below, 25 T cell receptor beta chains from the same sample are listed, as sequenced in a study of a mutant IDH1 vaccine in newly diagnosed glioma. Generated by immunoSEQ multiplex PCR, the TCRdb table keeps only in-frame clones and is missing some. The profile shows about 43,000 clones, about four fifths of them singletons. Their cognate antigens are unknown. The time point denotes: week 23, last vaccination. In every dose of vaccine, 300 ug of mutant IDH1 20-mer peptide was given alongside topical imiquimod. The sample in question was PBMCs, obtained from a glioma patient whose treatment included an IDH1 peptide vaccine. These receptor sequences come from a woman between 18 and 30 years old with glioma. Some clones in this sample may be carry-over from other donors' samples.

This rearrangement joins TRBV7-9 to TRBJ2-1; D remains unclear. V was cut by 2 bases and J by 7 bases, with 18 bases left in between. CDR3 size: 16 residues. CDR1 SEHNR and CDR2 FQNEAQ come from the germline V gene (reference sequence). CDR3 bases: TGTGCCAGCAGCTTACTTACGGGTGGCCCTGGGAATGAGCAGTTCTTC. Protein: CASSLLTGGPGNEQFF.

This chain's CDR3 is CASGLEGDRGTEAFF. DNA for the CDR3: TGTGCTAGTGGTTTGGAGGGGGACAGGGGAACTGAAGCTTTCTTT. The chain has TRBV12-5 and TRBJ1-1, with 10 bases aligning to TRBD1. Germline V gene lookup returns CDR1 LGHNT and CDR2 FRNRAP. The CDR3 spans 15 residues. Germline trimming cut 1 base from V and 5 bases from J; bases unmatched to any gene: 4.

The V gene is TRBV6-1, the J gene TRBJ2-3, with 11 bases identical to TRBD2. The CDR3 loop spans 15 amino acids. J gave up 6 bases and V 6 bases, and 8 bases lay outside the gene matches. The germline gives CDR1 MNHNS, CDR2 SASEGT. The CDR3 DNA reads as TGTGCCAGCAGCGTGACTAGCGGGGTAGGTGATACGCAGTATTTT. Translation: CASSVTSGVGDTQYF.

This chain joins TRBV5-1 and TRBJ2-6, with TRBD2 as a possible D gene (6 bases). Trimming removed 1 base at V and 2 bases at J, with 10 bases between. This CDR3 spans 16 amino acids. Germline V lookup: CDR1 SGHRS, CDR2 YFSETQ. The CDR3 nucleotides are TGCGCCAGCAGCTTGTCAGGGAGGACTGGGGCCAACGTCCTGACTTTC. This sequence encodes CASSLSGRTGANVLTF.

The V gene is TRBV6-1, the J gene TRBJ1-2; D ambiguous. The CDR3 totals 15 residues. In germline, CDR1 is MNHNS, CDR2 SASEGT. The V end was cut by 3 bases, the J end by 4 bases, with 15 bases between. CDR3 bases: TGTGCCAGCAGTGACTGGACTGACCCTTCCTATGGCTACACCTTC. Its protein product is CASSDWTDPSYGYTF.

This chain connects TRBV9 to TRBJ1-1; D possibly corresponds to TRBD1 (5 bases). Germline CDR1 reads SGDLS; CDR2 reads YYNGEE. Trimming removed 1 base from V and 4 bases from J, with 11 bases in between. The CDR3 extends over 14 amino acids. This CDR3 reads CASSVPQGGTEAFF. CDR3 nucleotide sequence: TGTGCCAGCAGCGTACCGCAGGGCGGCACTGAAGCTTTCTTT. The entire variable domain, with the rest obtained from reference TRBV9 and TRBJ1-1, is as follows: DSGVTQTPKHLITATGQRVTLRCSPRSGDLSVYWYQQSLDQGLQFLIQYYNGEERAKGNILERFSAQQFPDLHSELNLSSLELGDSALYFCASSVPQGGTEAFFGQGTRLTVV.

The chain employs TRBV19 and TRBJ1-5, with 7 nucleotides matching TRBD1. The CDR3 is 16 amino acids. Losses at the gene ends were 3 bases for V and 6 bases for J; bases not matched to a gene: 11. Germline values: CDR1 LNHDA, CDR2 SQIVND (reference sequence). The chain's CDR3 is CASSILRQGGRQPQHF. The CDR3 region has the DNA TGTGCCAGTAGTATTTTAAGACAGGGCGGTCGTCAGCCCCAGCATTTT.

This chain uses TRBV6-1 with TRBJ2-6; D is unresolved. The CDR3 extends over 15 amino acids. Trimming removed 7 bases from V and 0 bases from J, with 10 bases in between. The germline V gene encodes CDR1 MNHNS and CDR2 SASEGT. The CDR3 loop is CASNYPDSGANVLTF. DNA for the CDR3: TGTGCCAGCAACTACCCCGACTCTGGGGCCAACGTCCTGACTTTC.

CDR3 region: CAISDVGRLAYEQYF. The CDR3 nucleotides are TGTGCCATCAGTGACGTTGGACGGTTAGCCTACGAGCAGTACTTC. The chain employs TRBV10-3 and TRBJ2-5; D gene unclear. The DNA end is a closer match to TRBJ2-7, so the J assignment may be wrong. Germline V gene data show CDR1 as ENHRY and CDR2 as SYGVKD. The CDR3 consists of 15 residues.

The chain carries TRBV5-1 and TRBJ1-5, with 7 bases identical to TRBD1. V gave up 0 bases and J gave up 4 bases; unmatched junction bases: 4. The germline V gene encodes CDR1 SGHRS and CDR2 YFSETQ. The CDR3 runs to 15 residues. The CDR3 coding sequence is TGCGCCAGCAGCTTGGAGGGGACAGTTAATCAGCCCCAGCATTTT. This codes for CASSLEGTVNQPQHF.

CDR3 nucleotides: TGTGCCAGCAGCTCCCGACTAGCGGGAACAGATACGCAGTATTTT. Translating it yields CASSSRLAGTDTQYF. The chain links TRBV5-6 to TRBJ2-3; 11 positions agree with TRBD2. From germline, CDR1 is SGHDT and CDR2 YYEEEE. V gave up 3 bases and J gave up 3 bases; unmatched junction bases: 3. The CDR3 extends over 15 amino acids.

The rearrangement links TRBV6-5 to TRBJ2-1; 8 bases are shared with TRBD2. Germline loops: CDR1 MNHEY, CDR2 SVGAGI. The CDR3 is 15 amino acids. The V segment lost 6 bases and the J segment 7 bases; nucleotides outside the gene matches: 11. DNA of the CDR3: TGTGCCAGCAGCCTCGCGGGGGGAGTATCAAATGAGCAGTTCTTC. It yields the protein CASSLAGGVSNEQFF.

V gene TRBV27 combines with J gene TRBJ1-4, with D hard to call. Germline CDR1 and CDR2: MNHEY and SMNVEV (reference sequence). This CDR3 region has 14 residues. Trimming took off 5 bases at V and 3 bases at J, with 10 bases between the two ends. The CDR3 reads CASSARGPNEKLFF. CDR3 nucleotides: TGTGCCAGCAGTGCCCGTGGGCCTAATGAAAAACTGTTTTTT.

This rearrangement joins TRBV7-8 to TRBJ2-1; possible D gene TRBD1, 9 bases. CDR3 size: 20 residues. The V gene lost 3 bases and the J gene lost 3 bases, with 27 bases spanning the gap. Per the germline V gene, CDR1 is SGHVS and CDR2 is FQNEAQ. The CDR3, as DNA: TGTGCCAGCAGCTTGGACAGGGGCCAGAAAGCGGGGGCCGTCTACAATGAGCAGTTCTTC. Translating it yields CASSLDRGQKAGAVYNEQFF.

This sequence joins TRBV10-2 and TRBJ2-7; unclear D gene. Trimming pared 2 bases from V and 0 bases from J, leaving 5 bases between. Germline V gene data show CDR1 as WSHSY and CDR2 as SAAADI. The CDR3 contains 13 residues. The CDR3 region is CASSEAGSYEQYF. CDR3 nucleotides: TGCGCCAGCAGTGAGGCAGGCTCCTACGAGCAGTACTTC.

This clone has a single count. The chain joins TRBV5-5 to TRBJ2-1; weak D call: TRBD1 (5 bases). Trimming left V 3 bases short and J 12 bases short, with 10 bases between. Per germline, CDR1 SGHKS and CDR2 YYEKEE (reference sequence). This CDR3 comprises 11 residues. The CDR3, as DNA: TGTGCCAGCAGCTCGACAGTACGGCAGTTCTTC. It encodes CASSSTVRQFF.

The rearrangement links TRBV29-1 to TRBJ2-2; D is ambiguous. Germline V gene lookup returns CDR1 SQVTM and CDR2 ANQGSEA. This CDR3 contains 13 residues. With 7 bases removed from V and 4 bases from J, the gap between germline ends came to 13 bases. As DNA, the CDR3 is TGCAGCGCGTACCCCGGCCTCACCGGGGAGCTGTTTTTT. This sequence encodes CSAYPGLTGELFF.

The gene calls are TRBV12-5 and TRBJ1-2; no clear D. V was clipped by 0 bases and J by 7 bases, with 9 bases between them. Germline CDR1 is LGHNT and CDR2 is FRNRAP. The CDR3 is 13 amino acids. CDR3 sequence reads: CASGLVGKAGYTF. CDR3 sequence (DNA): TGTGCTAGTGGTTTGGTTGGGAAAGCTGGCTACACCTTC.

DNA of the CDR3: TGTGCCAGCAGACCGCCGGTCGGGGGTGGGGGCTACACCTTC. Protein: CASRPPVGGGGYTF. This chain uses TRBV27 with TRBJ1-2; tentatively, D is TRBD1 (5 bases). The germline CDR1 and CDR2 sequences are MNHEY and SMNVEV (reference sequence). CDR3 length: 14 amino acids. V was shortened by 6 bases and J by 8 bases, with 19 bases between the two germline ends.

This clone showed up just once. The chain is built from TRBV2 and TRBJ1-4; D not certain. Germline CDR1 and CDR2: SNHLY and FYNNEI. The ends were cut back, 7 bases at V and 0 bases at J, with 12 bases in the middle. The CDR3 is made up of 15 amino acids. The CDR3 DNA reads TGTGCCAGCATTCGGGAGGAAGCAACTAATGAAAAACTGTTTTTT. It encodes CASIREEATNEKLFF.

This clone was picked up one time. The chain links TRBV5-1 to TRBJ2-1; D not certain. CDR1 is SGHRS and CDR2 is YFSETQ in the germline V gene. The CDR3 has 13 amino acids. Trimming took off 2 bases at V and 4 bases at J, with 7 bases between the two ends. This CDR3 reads CASSFVNYNEQFF. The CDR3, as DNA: TGCGCCAGCAGCTTCGTGAATTACAATGAGCAGTTCTTC. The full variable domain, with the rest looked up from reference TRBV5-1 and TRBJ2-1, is KAGVTQTPRYLIKTRGQQVTLSCSPISGHRSVSWYQQTPGQGLQFLFEYFSETQRNKGNFPGRFSGRQFSNSRSEMNVSTLELGDSALYLCASSFVNYNEQFFGPGTRLTVL.

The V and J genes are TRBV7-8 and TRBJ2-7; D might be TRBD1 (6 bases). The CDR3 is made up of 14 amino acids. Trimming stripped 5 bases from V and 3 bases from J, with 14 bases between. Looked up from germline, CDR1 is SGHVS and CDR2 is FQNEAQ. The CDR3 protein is CASSRNPDSYEQYF. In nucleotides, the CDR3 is TGTGCCAGCAGCAGAAACCCGGACAGCTACGAGCAGTACTTC.

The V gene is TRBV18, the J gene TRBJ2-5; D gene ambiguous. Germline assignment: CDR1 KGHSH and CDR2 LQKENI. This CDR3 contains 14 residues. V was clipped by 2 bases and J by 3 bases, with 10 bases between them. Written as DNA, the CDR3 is TGTGCCAGCTCACCAGCTCGGGTCGAAGAGACCCAGTACTTC. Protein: CASSPARVEETQYF.

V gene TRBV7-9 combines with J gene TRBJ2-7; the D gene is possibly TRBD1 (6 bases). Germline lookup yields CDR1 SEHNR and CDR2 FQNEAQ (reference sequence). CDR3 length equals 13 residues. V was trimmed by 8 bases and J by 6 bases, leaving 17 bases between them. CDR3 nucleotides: TGTGCCAGCGGTCCCATGGGGGCCTTCGAGCAGTACTTC. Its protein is CASGPMGAFEQYF.

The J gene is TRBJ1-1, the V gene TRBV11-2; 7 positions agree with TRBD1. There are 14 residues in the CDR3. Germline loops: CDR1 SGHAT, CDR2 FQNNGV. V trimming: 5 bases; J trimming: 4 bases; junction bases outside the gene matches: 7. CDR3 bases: TGTGCCAGCAGCCTCCCGACAGGGAGCACTGAAGCTTTCTTT. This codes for CASSLPTGSTEAFF.